The rows below give T cell receptor beta chains drawn from one sample of a study of blood T cell repertoires in COVID-19. The repertoire was sequenced with immunoSEQ multiplex PCR; TCRdb's copy has only in-frame clones and lacks some. Counted here are about 180,000 clones, approximately 86% occurring once; the ten biggest clones make up under 3%. Sequencing input: peripheral blood. The source is a woman aged 30 to 39 with active or convalescent COVID-19. The CDR3 runs from the conserved cysteine through the conserved F or W.

v_gene | CDR3aa
TRBV14 | CASSQRGNTEAFF
TRBV6-2/TRBV6-3 | CASSYSTGAGNTIYF
TRBV18 | CASSQQGRVYGYTF
TRBV7-9 | CASSFLQGISGNTIYF
TRBV6-5 | CASSYSGGRYQETQYF
TRBV7-9 | CASRPRDRTMNTEAFF
TRBV18 | CASSPGQGKEYEQYF
TRBV6-4 | CASSEGGNTEAFF
TRBV3-1/TRBV3-2 | CASSQGHSGSSGNTIYF
TRBV5-1 | CASSLGLAGGIYEQYF
TRBV10-1 | CASRADSREAFF